A selection of T cell receptor beta chains follows, all from one sample in a study of blood T cell repertoires in COVID-19. The data were produced by immunoSEQ multiplex PCR, yet TCRdb's version contains in-frame clones alone and is incomplete. The sample has tens of thousands of clones; roughly 84% are singletons. The source material was peripheral blood. The receptors shown here come from a man aged 45-65 years with active COVID-19. The CDR3 runs from the conserved cysteine through the conserved F or W. The D gene is left open where the match is weak.

j_gene: TRBJ2-7; d_gene: .; v_gene: TRBV7-9; CDR3aa: CASSRSGEQYF
j_gene: TRBJ2-7; d_gene: .; v_gene: TRBV20-1; CDR3aa: CSARVSYEQYF
j_gene: TRBJ2-1; d_gene: .; v_gene: TRBV4-3; CDR3aa: CASSQDRWGAYNEQFF
j_gene: TRBJ1-2; d_gene: .; v_gene: TRBV12-3/TRBV12-4; CDR3aa: CASTLGGLGYTF
j_gene: TRBJ1-1; d_gene: TRBD1; v_gene: TRBV11-2; CDR3aa: CASSPRQGAPTEAFF
j_gene: TRBJ2-7; d_gene: TRBD1; v_gene: TRBV18; CDR3aa: CASEGADRHF
j_gene: TRBJ2-5; d_gene: .; v_gene: TRBV21-1; CDR3aa: CASSATNRTGGSQETQYF
j_gene: TRBJ1-3; d_gene: TRBD1; v_gene: TRBV29-1; CDR3aa: CSVCVRGPNTIYF
j_gene: TRBJ2-3; d_gene: .; v_gene: TRBV7-2; CDR3aa: CASSFRRGGDTQYF
j_gene: TRBJ1-5; d_gene: TRBD1; v_gene: TRBV6-1; CDR3aa: CASSEYPGQGGQPQHF
j_gene: TRBJ1-2; d_gene: .; v_gene: TRBV4-1; CDR3aa: CASSQVITAYGYTF
j_gene: TRBJ1-5; d_gene: .; v_gene: TRBV28; CDR3aa: CAVAGYSHQPQHF
j_gene: TRBJ1-5; d_gene: .; v_gene: TRBV6-5; CDR3aa: CASTEGGGAGPQHF
j_gene: TRBJ2-1; d_gene: .; v_gene: TRBV24-1; CDR3aa: CATSAGSSSYNEQFF
j_gene: TRBJ1-4; d_gene: .; v_gene: TRBV7-8; CDR3aa: CASKNRDREKLFF
j_gene: TRBJ2-1; d_gene: TRBD2; v_gene: TRBV5-4; CDR3aa: CASSFSGTSGYNEQFF
j_gene: TRBJ2-7; d_gene: .; v_gene: TRBV7-9; CDR3aa: CASSLVEGSGEQYF
j_gene: TRBJ1-6; d_gene: .; v_gene: TRBV4-1; CDR3aa: CASSHNNEEWNSPLHF
j_gene: TRBJ2-7; d_gene: .; v_gene: TRBV25-1; CDR3aa: CAPYRGRYEQYF
j_gene: TRBJ1-2; d_gene: TRBD1; v_gene: TRBV14; CDR3aa: CASSSDRVPGYTF
j_gene: TRBJ1-5; d_gene: TRBD1; v_gene: TRBV19; CDR3aa: CASNRGAQPQHF
j_gene: TRBJ1-5; d_gene: .; v_gene: TRBV3-1/TRBV3-2; CDR3aa: CASSQEYRDQPQHF
j_gene: TRBJ2-3; d_gene: TRBD2; v_gene: TRBV27; CDR3aa: CASSPLAGEADTQYF
j_gene: TRBJ2-5; d_gene: TRBD1; v_gene: TRBV7-2; CDR3aa: CASSPGQVGTQYF
j_gene: TRBJ1-1; d_gene: .; v_gene: TRBV5-1; CDR3aa: CASSLLNLVNTEAFF
j_gene: TRBJ1-1; d_gene: TRBD1; v_gene: TRBV9; CDR3aa: CASSARTGGDNAFF
j_gene: TRBJ1-4; d_gene: .; v_gene: TRBV7-9; CDR3aa: CASTQAGANEKLFF
j_gene: TRBJ1-5; d_gene: TRBD1; v_gene: TRBV5-8; CDR3aa: CASSLAEGAGSNQPQHF
j_gene: TRBJ1-2; d_gene: TRBD1; v_gene: TRBV4-3; CDR3aa: CASSQSVGFRGLYGYTF
j_gene: TRBJ2-1; d_gene: TRBD1; v_gene: TRBV3-1/TRBV3-2; CDR3aa: CASSQLDRGLYNEQFF
j_gene: TRBJ2-3; d_gene: TRBD2; v_gene: TRBV24-1; CDR3aa: CATSEALGSGGTDTQYF
j_gene: TRBJ1-1; d_gene: .; v_gene: TRBV20-1; CDR3aa: CSVIPREEAFF
j_gene: TRBJ1-2; d_gene: TRBD1; v_gene: TRBV4-2; CDR3aa: CASSQGRGYGYTF
j_gene: TRBJ2-2; d_gene: .; v_gene: TRBV5-1; CDR3aa: CASRDSIWRDRELFF
j_gene: TRBJ2-5; d_gene: .; v_gene: TRBV5-1; CDR3aa: CASSLVSVVETQYF
j_gene: TRBJ2-7; d_gene: .; v_gene: TRBV27; CDR3aa: CASSLGSSGYYEQYF
j_gene: TRBJ2-7; d_gene: .; v_gene: TRBV4-1; CDR3aa: CASSQALARGEQYF
j_gene: TRBJ1-4; d_gene: TRBD1; v_gene: TRBV7-2; CDR3aa: CASSPQGTGRPPGEKLFF
j_gene: TRBJ1-2; d_gene: TRBD1; v_gene: TRBV12-3/TRBV12-4; CDR3aa: CASSLGQYYGYTF
j_gene: TRBJ1-2; d_gene: TRBD1; v_gene: TRBV7-8; CDR3aa: CASSISPLTGGISYGYTF
j_gene: TRBJ2-2; d_gene: .; v_gene: TRBV19; CDR3aa: CASSIQGALYTGELFF
j_gene: TRBJ1-2; d_gene: .; v_gene: TRBV6-5; CDR3aa: CASSDDFYGYTF
j_gene: TRBJ1-1; d_gene: .; v_gene: TRBV11-3; CDR3aa: CASSLGGARNTEAFF
j_gene: TRBJ2-7; d_gene: TRBD1; v_gene: TRBV7-7; CDR3aa: CASSSGTGPSYEQYF
j_gene: TRBJ2-1; d_gene: .; v_gene: TRBV5-6; CDR3aa: CASSRQALFLWGQFF
j_gene: TRBJ2-7; d_gene: .; v_gene: TRBV5-6; CDR3aa: CASSLPQYYEQYF
j_gene: TRBJ2-1; d_gene: .; v_gene: TRBV28; CDR3aa: CASSTYNEQFF
j_gene: TRBJ2-7; d_gene: .; v_gene: TRBV5-6; CDR3aa: CASSKDSVSSYEQYF
j_gene: TRBJ2-3; d_gene: TRBD2; v_gene: TRBV5-4; CDR3aa: CASSAGLAGVTDTQYF
j_gene: TRBJ2-5; d_gene: .; v_gene: TRBV4-1; CDR3aa: CASSQAYSGGRAQYF
j_gene: TRBJ1-3; d_gene: .; v_gene: TRBV4-1; CDR3aa: CASSPGGGGGNTIYF
j_gene: TRBJ2-7; d_gene: TRBD1; v_gene: TRBV18; CDR3aa: CASSYGQGGDEQYF
j_gene: TRBJ2-3; d_gene: TRBD2; v_gene: TRBV10-3; CDR3aa: CATRGGYTDTQYF
j_gene: TRBJ2-3; d_gene: .; v_gene: TRBV27; CDR3aa: CASSSFILGNTDTQYF
j_gene: TRBJ2-1; d_gene: TRBD2; v_gene: TRBV2; CDR3aa: CASSEQERGFDEQFF
j_gene: TRBJ2-7; d_gene: TRBD1; v_gene: TRBV9; CDR3aa: CASSAPGQGYEQYF
j_gene: TRBJ1-5; d_gene: .; v_gene: TRBV29-1; CDR3aa: CSVEGGGGQPQHF
j_gene: TRBJ2-3; d_gene: .; v_gene: TRBV4-1; CDR3aa: CASSQEGQPSTDTQYF
j_gene: TRBJ2-7; d_gene: TRBD1; v_gene: TRBV27; CDR3aa: CASSLANSGTGFYEQYF